A selection of T cell receptor beta chains follows, all from one sample in a study of shared clonotypes between healthy human individuals. Sequencing was performed with immunoSEQ multiplex PCR; in TCRdb, only in-frame clones are kept and a portion is missing. The repertoire holds 1.6 million or so clones, with 98% as singletons. The sequencing sample was made of naive CD4+ T cells sorted from blood. These receptors were obtained from a man younger than 40 in good health. Both conserved end residues are part of each CDR3. Fields, in order: D gene, V gene, J gene, clone size, CDR3 protein, CDR3 DNA. The D gene is left open where the match is weak. Rows may omit the clone size; those that give it use once, few, many or a size class.

d_gene: TRBD1; v_gene: TRBV6-5; j_gene: TRBJ1-2; abundance: .; CDR3aa: CASSSPGQGALGYTF; CDR3nt: TGTGCCAGCAGTTCGCCGGGACAGGGTGCTCTTGGCTACACCTTC
d_gene: TRBD1; v_gene: TRBV2; j_gene: TRBJ1-5; abundance: .; CDR3aa: CASSEDRSNQPQHF; CDR3nt: TGTGCCAGCAGTGAGGACAGGTCAAATCAGCCCCAGCATTTT
d_gene: TRBD2; v_gene: TRBV18; j_gene: TRBJ2-5; abundance: .; CDR3aa: CASSPGLAVYQETQYF; CDR3nt: TGTGCCAGCTCACCCGGGCTAGCGGTTTACCAAGAGACCCAGTACTTC
d_gene: .; v_gene: TRBV18; j_gene: TRBJ1-5; abundance: .; CDR3aa: CASSPLRGGEPQHF; CDR3nt: TGTGCCAGCTCACCACTCAGGGGCGGAGAACCCCAGCATTTT
d_gene: .; v_gene: TRBV4-3; j_gene: TRBJ1-1; abundance: .; CDR3aa: CASSHLPGVEAFF; CDR3nt: TGCGCCAGCAGCCACCTTCCAGGAGTTGAAGCTTTCTTT
d_gene: TRBD2; v_gene: TRBV5-5; j_gene: TRBJ2-1; abundance: .; CDR3aa: CASSFRLADYNEQFF; CDR3nt: TGTGCCAGCAGCTTTCGGCTAGCGGATTACAATGAGCAGTTCTTC
d_gene: .; v_gene: TRBV5-1; j_gene: TRBJ1-3; abundance: .; CDR3aa: CASSLMQGLTGNTIYF; CDR3nt: TGCGCCAGCAGCCTAATGCAGGGTTTAACTGGAAACACCATATATTTT
d_gene: .; v_gene: TRBV28; j_gene: TRBJ2-5; abundance: .; CDR3aa: CASSFWQTYQETQYF; CDR3nt: TGTGCCAGCAGTTTCTGGCAGACGTACCAAGAGACCCAGTACTTC
d_gene: TRBD2; v_gene: TRBV5-1; j_gene: TRBJ2-5; abundance: .; CDR3aa: CASSLGPGLAGETQYF; CDR3nt: TGCGCCAGCAGCTTGGGACCGGGACTAGCGGGTGAGACCCAGTACTTC
d_gene: .; v_gene: TRBV5-1; j_gene: TRBJ1-2; abundance: .; CDR3aa: CASSGTTGSGGYTF; CDR3nt: TGCGCCAGCAGCGGGACTACAGGGAGCGGCGGCTACACCTTC
d_gene: .; v_gene: TRBV5-1; j_gene: TRBJ1-1; abundance: .; CDR3aa: CASSLGQRTEAFF; CDR3nt: TGCGCCAGCAGCTTGGGGCAGCGCACTGAAGCTTTCTTT
d_gene: .; v_gene: TRBV5-4; j_gene: TRBJ2-7; abundance: .; CDR3aa: CASSSPPGRFSYEQYF; CDR3nt: TGTGCCAGCAGCTCTCCACCGGGACGGTTCTCCTACGAGCAGTACTTC
d_gene: TRBD2; v_gene: TRBV28; j_gene: TRBJ2-1; abundance: once; CDR3aa: CASTDSGIGYSEQFF; CDR3nt: TGTGCCAGCACAGATAGCGGGATCGGGTACTCTGAGCAGTTCTTC
d_gene: .; v_gene: TRBV19; j_gene: TRBJ1-4; abundance: .; CDR3aa: CASRQGSGLNQKLFF; CDR3nt: TGTGCCAGTAGGCAGGGATCGGGGCTTAATCAAAAACTGTTTTTT
d_gene: TRBD2; v_gene: TRBV2; j_gene: TRBJ2-7; abundance: .; CDR3aa: CASSVRAGVALF; CDR3nt: TGTGCCAGCAGTGTAAGGGCGGGAGTCGCCCTCTTC
d_gene: .; v_gene: TRBV5-1; j_gene: TRBJ2-5; abundance: .; CDR3aa: CASSLGSFQETQYF; CDR3nt: TGCGCCAGCAGCTTGGGTAGTTTCCAAGAGACCCAGTACTTC
d_gene: .; v_gene: TRBV5-1; j_gene: TRBJ1-3; abundance: .; CDR3aa: CASSPGAISGNTIYF; CDR3nt: TGCGCCAGCAGCCCGGGTGCAATCTCTGGAAACACCATATATTTT
d_gene: .; v_gene: TRBV5-6; j_gene: TRBJ2-3; abundance: .; CDR3aa: CASSFSIRGDTQYF; CDR3nt: TGTGCCAGCAGCTTTTCAATCAGGGGAGATACGCAGTATTTT
d_gene: TRBD1; v_gene: TRBV18; j_gene: TRBJ1-1; abundance: once; CDR3aa: CASSVGQAYTEAFF; CDR3nt: TGTGCCAGCTCAGTGGGACAGGCGTACACTGAAGCTTTCTTT
d_gene: .; v_gene: TRBV7-9; j_gene: TRBJ2-5; abundance: .; CDR3aa: CASSRPGIQETQYF; CDR3nt: TGTGCCAGCAGCCGCCCAGGGATCCAAGAGACCCAGTACTTC
d_gene: .; v_gene: TRBV18; j_gene: TRBJ1-4; abundance: .; CDR3aa: CASSPVNEKLFF; CDR3nt: TGTGCCAGCTCACCCGTTAATGAAAAACTGTTTTTT
d_gene: .; v_gene: TRBV6-5; j_gene: TRBJ2-7; abundance: once; CDR3aa: CASRDSGTPYEQYF; CDR3nt: TGTGCCAGCAGGGACTCCGGGACTCCTTACGAGCAGTACTTC
d_gene: .; v_gene: TRBV28; j_gene: TRBJ2-6; abundance: .; CDR3aa: CASLRPSGANVLTF; CDR3nt: TGTGCCAGCCTCCGACCGTCTGGGGCCAACGTCCTGACTTTC
d_gene: .; v_gene: TRBV27; j_gene: TRBJ1-5; abundance: .; CDR3aa: CASSLQGSRNQPQHF; CDR3nt: TGTGCCAGCAGTTTACAGGGTAGCCGGAATCAGCCCCAGCATTTT
d_gene: .; v_gene: TRBV5-1; j_gene: TRBJ1-2; abundance: .; CDR3aa: CASAVRKTYGYTF; CDR3nt: TGCGCCAGCGCGGTTCGAAAGACCTATGGCTACACCTTC
d_gene: .; v_gene: TRBV11-2; j_gene: TRBJ2-3; abundance: .; CDR3aa: CASSSYKVRSTDTQYF; CDR3nt: TGTGCCAGCAGCTCCTACAAGGTGCGCAGCACAGATACGCAGTATTTT
d_gene: .; v_gene: TRBV11-3; j_gene: TRBJ2-2; abundance: .; CDR3aa: CASSSALAGELFF; CDR3nt: TGTGCCAGCAGCTCGGCCTTGGCCGGGGAGCTGTTTTTT
d_gene: .; v_gene: TRBV29-1; j_gene: TRBJ1-1; abundance: once; CDR3aa: CSVEPGRDTEAFF; CDR3nt: TGCAGCGTTGAACCGGGGAGGGACACTGAAGCTTTCTTT
d_gene: .; v_gene: TRBV5-1; j_gene: TRBJ2-3; abundance: .; CDR3aa: CASSLEIHRTDTQYF; CDR3nt: TGCGCCAGCAGCTTGGAAATTCACAGAACAGATACGCAGTATTTT
d_gene: .; v_gene: TRBV14; j_gene: TRBJ2-1; abundance: .; CDR3aa: CASSPELGAEQFF; CDR3nt: TGTGCCAGCAGCCCCGAACTGGGCGCTGAGCAGTTCTTC
d_gene: .; v_gene: TRBV5-5; j_gene: TRBJ2-7; abundance: .; CDR3aa: CASSLDPLSEQYF; CDR3nt: TGTGCCAGCAGCTTGGACCCTTTGAGCGAGCAGTACTTC